Shown below are 9 T cell receptor beta chains from a single sample sequenced in a study of blood T cell repertoires in COVID-19. Some clones are missing from TCRdb's copy, which holds only in-frame ones; the method was immunoSEQ multiplex PCR. This sample carries 55,000 to 70,000 clones, approximately 87% of them seen once, and the ten largest clones take 6.6%. Material for sequencing was peripheral blood. All receptors derive from a man in his 60s with acute or convalescent COVID-19.

The chain employs TRBV30 and TRBJ1-2; 10 positions match TRBD1. The germline gives CDR1 GTSNPN, CDR2 SVGIG (reference sequence). Trimming removed 3 bases from V and 8 bases from J; junction bases left unmatched: 6. This CDR3 contains 13 residues. CDR3 amino acids: CAWRFGTGVGYTF. CDR3 DNA: TGTGCCTGGAGATTCGGGACAGGGGTCGGCTACACCTTC.

The rearrangement joins TRBV7-9 to TRBJ2-7, with TRBD2 as a possible D gene (6 bases). CDR3 length equals 13 residues. V was pared by 3 bases and J by 1 base, with 7 bases between. The germline gives CDR1 SEHNR, CDR2 FQNEAQ (reference sequence). This CDR3 is CASSFSGSYEQYF. CDR3 nucleotides: TGTGCCAGCAGCTTTAGCGGTTCCTACGAGCAGTACTTC. The complete variable domain, with remaining parts taken from reference TRBV7-9 and TRBJ2-7, reads DTGVSQNPRHKITKRGQNVTFRCDPISEHNRLYWYRQTLGQGPEFLTYFQNEAQLEKSRLLSDRFSAERPKGSFSTLEIQRTEQGDSAMYLCASSFSGSYEQYFGPGTRLTVT.

The sample holds one count of this clone. The chain employs TRBV29-1 and TRBJ2-1; 9 nucleotides align to TRBD2. This CDR3 is built from 13 residues. V was pared by 5 bases and J by 6 bases, with 5 bases of the junction left unmatched. Germline CDR1 reads SQVTM; CDR2 reads ANQGSEA. The CDR3 coding sequence is TGCAGCGTTAAAGCGGGGGGACTCAATGAGCAGTTCTTC. Protein product: CSVKAGGLNEQFF.

This clone appeared a single time. This chain links TRBV3-1 (or the pseudogene TRBV3-2) with TRBJ2-5; D not certain. Germline CDR1 and CDR2: LGHDT and YNNKEL (reference sequence). With 1 base removed from V and 7 bases from J, the gap between germline ends came to 7 bases. The CDR3 loop spans 12 amino acids. The CDR3 DNA follows: TGTGCCAGCAGCCAAGGAGGAAGGACCCAGTACTTC. This translates into CASSQGGRTQYF.

This chain links TRBV19 with TRBJ1-1, with 9 bases identical to TRBD1. Germline CDR1 is LNHDA and CDR2 is SQIVND (reference sequence). Trimming at V came to 6 bases and at J to 0 bases, leaving 8 bases not matched to a gene. The CDR3 extends over 16 amino acids. Here the CDR3 reads CASRRTGDPMNTEAFF. The DNA for the CDR3 is TGTGCCAGTAGAAGGACAGGGGACCCCATGAACACTGAAGCTTTCTTT.

This chain links TRBV7-2 with TRBJ2-2; D possibly corresponds to TRBD1 (6 bases). Trimming removed 1 base from V and 15 bases from J, with 15 bases in between. The CDR3 is 13 residues long. In germline, CDR1 is SGHTA, CDR2 FQGNSA. The CDR3 protein is CASSLDVQGTVFF. The DNA for the CDR3 is TGTGCCAGCAGCTTAGACGTACAGGGAACGGTGTTTTTT.

The V gene is TRBV19, the J gene TRBJ2-3; TRBD2 aligns across 8 bases. With 0 bases clipped from V and 4 bases from J, the junction kept 9 bases outside the gene matches. This CDR3 region has 17 residues. Germline CDR1 and CDR2: LNHDA and SQIVND (reference sequence). As DNA, the CDR3 is TGTGCCAGTAGTATAGATCTGGCGGGGGGCTTGGCAGATACGCAGTATTTT. Translated, it gives CASSIDLAGGLADTQYF.

This chain connects TRBV13 to TRBJ1-4; 9 bases line up with TRBD1. This CDR3 is built from 17 residues. The trim removed 5 bases at V and 3 bases at J, leaving 10 bases unmatched. Germline V gene sequence: CDR1 PRHDT, CDR2 FYEKMQ (reference sequence). CDR3 loop: CASSTSQGAMANEKLFF. The CDR3 nucleotides read TGTGCCAGCAGCACCTCACAGGGGGCTATGGCTAATGAAAAACTGTTTTTT.

The V call is TRBV30, the J call TRBJ1-4, with 7 bases matching TRBD1. Germline CDR1 and CDR2: GTSNPN and SVGIG (reference sequence). The CDR3 totals 14 residues. J lost 8 bases, V lost 3 bases, and 9 bases had no gene match. DNA for the CDR3: TGTGCCTGGAGCTATACAGGGGTACAGGAAAAACTGTTTTTT. It yields the protein CAWSYTGVQEKLFF.